These 24 T cell receptor beta chains originate from one sample sequenced in a study of blood T cell repertoires in COVID-19. Some clones are missing from TCRdb's copy, which holds only in-frame ones; the method was immunoSEQ multiplex PCR. This table has about 250,000 clones, almost 90% appearing once. Sequencing input: peripheral blood. Every receptor here comes from a man at least 80 years old with acute or convalescent COVID-19.

This clone was detected once. The chain recombines TRBV6-5 with TRBJ2-1, with 7 bases identical to TRBD1. The CDR3 is 14 amino acids. The germline gives CDR1 MNHEY, CDR2 SVGAGI. J lost 2 bases, V lost 5 bases, and 3 bases had no gene match. CDR3 amino acids: CASSIGQAYNEQFF. The CDR3, as DNA: TGTGCCAGCAGTATAGGACAGGCCTACAATGAGCAGTTCTTC.

The CDR3 coding sequence is TGTGCCATCAGTGAGTCGCTAGACAGGGCTTACAATGAGCAGTTCTTC. It codes for CAISESLDRAYNEQFF. V and J are TRBV10-3 and TRBJ2-1, with 7 bases that match TRBD1. This CDR3 has 16 amino acids. Germline V lookup: CDR1 ENHRY, CDR2 SYGVKD. J was trimmed by 4 bases and V by 0 bases; bases with no gene match: 6.

The rearrangement links TRBV18 to TRBJ1-3; possibly TRBD1 for D (5 bases). The CDR3 has 13 amino acids. With 6 bases removed from V and 8 bases from J, the gap between germline ends came to 14 bases. Germline CDR1 and CDR2: KGHSH and LQKENI. CDR3 coding DNA: TGTGCCAGCTCTCAGCGGGACTTAGACACCATATATTTT. Translated: CASSQRDLDTIYF.

The chain carries TRBV5-1 and TRBJ2-5, with 9 bases that match TRBD2. This CDR3 has 16 residues. V shed 1 base, J shed 0 bases, and the junction held 4 bases outside the gene matches. Germline-derived CDR1 and CDR2 are SGHRS and YFSETQ. CDR3 protein: CASSLNPSGDQETQYF. CDR3 coding DNA: TGCGCCAGCAGCTTGAACCCTAGCGGGGACCAAGAGACCCAGTACTTC. The full variable domain, its missing parts supplied by reference TRBV5-1 and TRBJ2-5, is KAGVTQTPRYLIKTRGQQVTLSCSPISGHRSVSWYQQTPGQGLQFLFEYFSETQRNKGNFPGRFSGRQFSNSRSEMNVSTLELGDSALYLCASSLNPSGDQETQYFGPGTRLLVL.

The V and J genes are TRBV27 and TRBJ1-1; TRBD1 matches at 7 bases. V was pared by 4 bases and J by 3 bases, with 8 bases of the junction left unmatched. The CDR3 totals 15 residues. CDR1 is MNHEY, CDR2 SMNVEV, per germline (reference sequence). CDR3 region: CASSSRTGGHTEAFF. The CDR3 DNA reads TGTGCCAGCAGTTCCCGGACAGGAGGACACACTGAAGCTTTCTTT.

V gene TRBV2 combines with J gene TRBJ2-3; possible D gene TRBD2, 7 bases. CDR1 SNHLY and CDR2 FYNNEI come from the germline V gene. The CDR3 runs 14 residues. V lost 6 bases and J lost 1, with 11 bases in between. This chain's CDR3 is CASRWGGRTDTQYF. CDR3 DNA sequence: TGTGCCAGCAGGTGGGGGGGGCGCACAGATACGCAGTATTTT.

The chain is built from TRBV19 and TRBJ1-1; TRBD1 is a possible D gene (5 bases). V shed 7 bases and J shed 5 bases, with 20 bases lying between them. The germline CDR1 and CDR2 sequences are LNHDA and SQIVND (reference sequence). This CDR3 has 15 residues. Here the CDR3 reads CASTPDSPRRTEAFF. The DNA for the CDR3 is TGTGCCAGTACCCCCGACAGTCCGCGTCGGACTGAAGCTTTCTTT.

This clone has a count of ten or more. The genes are TRBV18 and TRBJ2-5, with D tentatively TRBD1 (6 bases). Per germline, CDR1 KGHSH and CDR2 LQKENI. The CDR3 sequence is 15 residues long. Trimming removed 1 base from V and 5 bases from J, with 14 bases in between. CDR3 sequence (DNA): TGTGCCAGCTCACCACAACAGGGTCCGTCGGAGACCCAGTACTTC. Translating gives CASSPQQGPSETQYF.

This clone has just one count. This chain joins TRBV7-9 and TRBJ1-2, with 7 bases lining up with TRBD1. V lost 4 bases to trimming and J lost 2 bases; unmatched junction nucleotides: 10. Germline CDR1 SEHNR, CDR2 FQNEAQ (reference sequence). The CDR3 has 16 residues. The CDR3 protein is CASSSPGGGENYGYTF. The CDR3 nucleotides read TGTGCCAGCAGCTCGCCAGGAGGGGGCGAGAACTATGGCTACACCTTC.

This clone appeared a few times. J is TRBJ1-5 and V is TRBV28; D is undetermined. This CDR3 contains 15 residues. CDR1 is MDHEN, CDR2 SYDVKM, per germline. V dropped 3 bases and J dropped 6 bases, with 15 bases sitting between them. The CDR3 region is CASSFRGSESQPQHF. CDR3 in DNA: TGTGCCAGCAGTTTCCGAGGTTCTGAGAGTCAGCCCCAGCATTTT.

The chain combines TRBV19 with TRBJ1-2; 8 bases are shared with TRBD1. The germline CDR1 and CDR2 sequences are LNHDA and SQIVND (reference sequence). V was pared by 3 bases and J by 8 bases, with 5 bases of the junction left unmatched. This CDR3 is 13 amino acids long. CDR3: CASSIMTGDGYTF. The DNA of the CDR3 is TGTGCCAGTAGTATCATGACAGGGGACGGCTACACCTTC.

V usage is TRBV6-1 and J usage is TRBJ1-2; 7 bases line up with TRBD1. CDR3 length: 14 residues. The J segment lost 7 bases and the V segment lost 3 bases, leaving 8 bases of the junction unmatched. CDR1 is MNHNS and CDR2 is SASEGT in the germline V gene. The CDR3 sequence: CASSEPGQPRGYTF. The CDR3 nucleotides are TGTGCCAGCAGTGAGCCGGGACAGCCTCGTGGCTACACCTTC.

The chain couples TRBV18 to TRBJ1-4, with TRBD1 as a possible D gene (6 bases). Germline values: CDR1 KGHSH, CDR2 LQKENI. CDR3 length equals 14 residues. The germline V and J ends were trimmed by 4 bases and 6 bases, with 12 bases remaining between them. Written as DNA, the CDR3 is TGTGCCAGCTCACTTGAGCGGACAGATGAAAAACTGTTTTTT. Its protein is CASSLERTDEKLFF.

J is TRBJ2-7 and V is TRBV28; D ambiguous. Germline V gene lookup returns CDR1 MDHEN and CDR2 SYDVKM. The CDR3 consists of 10 residues. V was cut by 6 bases and J by 3 bases, with 3 bases left in between. CDR3: CASSLYEQYF. The CDR3 DNA reads as TGTGCCAGCAGCCTCTACGAGCAGTACTTC.

The gene calls are TRBV18 and TRBJ2-5; the D is unclear. Trimming cost V 6 bases and J 4 bases, with 18 bases left between them. Germline CDR1 reads KGHSH; CDR2 reads LQKENI. The CDR3 covers 15 residues. This CDR3 is CASSLREVFLETQYF. CDR3 sequence (DNA): TGTGCCAGCTCCCTTCGTGAGGTTTTCTTAGAGACCCAGTACTTC.

The chain links TRBV20-1 to TRBJ1-5, with a tentative D call TRBD1 (6 bases). V gave up 3 bases and J gave up 13 bases, with 25 bases separating them. CDR1 is DFQATT and CDR2 is SNEGSKA in the germline V gene (reference sequence). This CDR3 spans 15 amino acids. The CDR3 region has the DNA TGCAGTGCTAGTGTTATCCAGGGGCCCTTTCACACGCAGCATTTT. Translated: CSASVIQGPFHTQHF.

The chain combines TRBV4-2 with TRBJ1-1, with 8 bases identical to TRBD1. The CDR3 consists of 16 residues. Trimming took 0 bases from V and 0 from J; bases not matched to a gene: 3. CDR1 LGHNA and CDR2 YNFKEQ come from the germline V gene. The CDR3 spells CASSQEETGVNTEAFF. As DNA, the CDR3 is TGTGCCAGCAGCCAAGAGGAGACAGGGGTGAACACTGAAGCTTTCTTT.

The rearrangement links TRBV28 to TRBJ2-3; TRBD1 agrees at 7 bases. The CDR3 contains 16 residues. V dropped 8 bases and J dropped 2; count of bases not matched to a gene: 13. CDR1 MDHEN and CDR2 SYDVKM come from the germline V gene. The CDR3, as DNA: TGTGCCAGCTCTGGGACAGCCAGAAGGTTCACAGATACGCAGTATTTT. Protein: CASSGTARRFTDTQYF.

J is TRBJ1-2 and V is TRBV18, with D tentatively TRBD1 (6 bases). The germline V gene has CDR1 KGHSH and CDR2 LQKENI. The CDR3 is made up of 13 amino acids. V lost 4 bases to trimming and J lost 4 bases, with 10 bases between them. The CDR3 here is CASSLDRRYGYTF. Written as DNA, the CDR3 is TGTGCCAGCTCACTGGACAGACGCTATGGCTACACCTTC.

The rearrangement links TRBV27 to TRBJ2-1; perhaps TRBD1 as D (6 bases). In germline, CDR1 is MNHEY, CDR2 SMNVEV (reference sequence). V was pared by 0 bases and J by 2 bases, with 26 bases between. The CDR3 runs 21 residues. The CDR3, as DNA: TGTGCCAGCAGTTTATCCCCCCTACAGGGCCCAAGGATTGGGGCCTACAATGAGCAGTTCTTC. Residues: CASSLSPLQGPRIGAYNEQFF.

The chain couples TRBV9 to TRBJ2-3; weak D call: TRBD2 (6 bases). V gave up 6 bases and J gave up 8 bases, with 13 bases separating them. CDR3 length: 12 residues. The germline CDR1 and CDR2 sequences are SGDLS and YYNGEE. The CDR3 reads CASNAGGGTQYF. The CDR3 DNA reads TGTGCCAGCAACGCCGGGGGAGGTACGCAGTATTTT.

The genes are TRBV25-1 and TRBJ1-2; no clear D. Germline-derived CDR1 and CDR2 are MGHDK and SYGVNS. CDR3 length: 12 residues. V lost 4 bases and J 8 bases, leaving 11 bases between the germline ends. In nucleotides, the CDR3 is TGTGCCAGCAGTGGCGGGCTCGAAGGCTACACCTTC. Its translation is CASSGGLEGYTF.

The chain combines TRBV28 with TRBJ1-1; tentative D call: TRBD1 (6 bases). V dropped 3 bases and J dropped 1 base, with 12 bases sitting between them. The CDR3 covers 15 residues. Germline-derived CDR1 and CDR2 are MDHEN and SYDVKM. The CDR3 nucleotides are TGTGCCAGCAGTTTGACATGGACAGCGAACACTGAAGCTTTCTTT. Its translation is CASSLTWTANTEAFF. Full variable domain (missing parts from reference TRBV28 and TRBJ1-1): DVKVTQSSRYLVKRTGEKVFLECVQDMDHENMFWYRQDPGLGLRLIYFSYDVKMKEKGDIPEGYSVSREKKERFSLILESASTNQTSMYLCASSLTWTANTEAFFGQGTRLTVV.

The V gene is TRBV6-5, the J gene TRBJ1-5; possibly TRBD1 for D (6 bases). The germline V gene has CDR1 MNHEY and CDR2 SVGAGI. V gave up 6 bases and J gave up 1 base, with 10 bases separating them. The CDR3 is 14 residues long. The CDR3 region is CASRQGTSNQPQHF. In DNA form, the CDR3 reads TGTGCCAGCAGACAGGGAACCAGCAATCAGCCCCAGCATTTT.